This is a list of T cell receptor beta chains from one sample in a study of blood T cell repertoires in COVID-19. TCRdb's copy holds only in-frame clones and misses some; the assay was immunoSEQ multiplex PCR. Of approximately 240,000 clones listed, roughly 87% were seen once; the top ten hold about 12%. Sequencing was done on a sample of peripheral blood. Every receptor here comes from a woman younger than 30 who had recovered from COVID-19. Both conserved end residues are part of each CDR3. Each record gives: clone size, J gene, D gene, V gene, CDR3 protein, CDR3 DNA. The D gene is left open where the match is weak. Clone sizes are given selectively: once, few, many, or a class where the clone is expanded.

>NA|TRBJ1-5|TRBD1|TRBV6-5
CASSPRQGGNQPQHF
TGTGCCAGCAGTCCCCGACAGGGAGGCAATCAGCCCCAGCATTTT
>NA|TRBJ2-7|NA|TRBV28
CASSYSGTYEQYF
TGTGCCAGCAGTTATTCAGGGACCTACGAGCAGTACTTC
>NA|TRBJ1-5|NA|TRBV7-6
CASSLEAGGSNQPQHF
TGTGCCAGCAGCTTAGAAGCGGGTGGGAGCAATCAGCCCCAGCATTTT
>NA|TRBJ2-1|TRBD1|TRBV6-5
CASTQGTAANEQFF
TGTGCCAGCACCCAGGGGACAGCGGCCAATGAGCAGTTCTTC
>once|TRBJ2-7|TRBD2|TRBV6-2/TRBV6-3
CASSYPGGSYEQYF
TGTGCCAGCAGTTACCCGGGAGGCTCCTACGAGCAGTACTTC
>NA|TRBJ1-1|TRBD1|TRBV2
CASPTGGNTEAFF
TGTGCCAGCCCGACAGGGGGCAACACTGAAGCTTTCTTT
>NA|TRBJ2-6|NA|TRBV5-1
CASSWTETGSGANVLTF
TGCGCCAGCAGCTGGACTGAGACCGGCTCTGGGGCCAACGTCCTGACTTTC
>NA|TRBJ2-4|NA|TRBV5-6
CASSFDSKNIQYF
TGTGCCAGCAGCTTCGACAGTAAAAACATTCAGTACTTC
>NA|TRBJ1-1|NA|TRBV3-1/TRBV3-2
CASSQELAGRLHTEAFF
TGTGCCAGCAGCCAAGAACTAGCGGGACGGCTGCACACTGAAGCTTTCTTT
>NA|TRBJ2-3|TRBD2|TRBV7-2
CASSWGSGRADTQYF
TGTGCCAGCAGCTGGGGTAGCGGGAGAGCAGATACGCAGTATTTT
>NA|TRBJ1-1|TRBD1|TRBV5-1
CASSLGGQGAITEAFF
TGCGCCAGCAGCTTGGGTGGCCAGGGGGCAATCACTGAAGCTTTCTTT
>once|TRBJ2-5|NA|TRBV6-5
CASSTAFQETQYF
TGTGCCAGCAGCACAGCCTTCCAAGAGACCCAGTACTTC
>few|TRBJ2-7|TRBD1|TRBV5-1
CASSRDRDSGEQYF
TGCGCCAGCAGCAGGGACAGGGATTCTGGCGAGCAGTACTTC
>NA|TRBJ2-1|TRBD1|TRBV29-1
CSVEDRWGTGSSYNEQFF
TGCAGCGTTGAAGATCGGTGGGGGACAGGGTCATCTTACAATGAGCAGTTCTTC
>NA|TRBJ2-7|NA|TRBV5-1
CASSLQTGRTYEQYF
TGCGCCAGCAGCTTGCAAACAGGGCGAACCTACGAGCAGTACTTC
>NA|TRBJ2-7|NA|TRBV5-5
CASSLELYEQYF
TGTGCCAGCAGCTTGGAACTCTACGAGCAGTACTTC
>NA|TRBJ1-1|NA|TRBV2
CASSRQGNTEAFF
TGTGCCAGCAGCAGGCAGGGGAACACTGAAGCTTTCTTT
>NA|TRBJ1-3|NA|TRBV9
CASSARDTHSGNTIYF
TGTGCCAGCAGCGCGAGGGACACCCACTCTGGAAACACCATATATTTT
>NA|TRBJ1-1|TRBD1|TRBV11-1
CASSPRPGQGNTEAFF
TGTGCCAGCAGCCCGCGACCGGGACAGGGGAACACTGAAGCTTTCTTT
>few|TRBJ2-3|NA|TRBV3-1/TRBV3-2
CASSPGLFTDTQYF
TGTGCCAGCAGCCCCGGACTTTTCACAGATACGCAGTATTTT
>NA|TRBJ1-6|NA|TRBV5-6
CASSLSPLHF
TGTGCCAGCAGCCTTTCACCCCTCCACTTT
>NA|TRBJ1-1|TRBD1|TRBV2
CASRAHTGGDTEAFF
TGTGCCAGCAGGGCACACACAGGGGGCGACACTGAAGCTTTCTTT
>NA|TRBJ2-2|TRBD1|TRBV4-3
CASSQVMSGGRGELFF
TGCGCCAGCAGCCAAGTTATGTCAGGGGGCCGCGGGGAGCTGTTTTTT